These T cell receptor beta chains were read from a single sample in a study of low-dose radiotherapy and immunotherapy resistance in tumors. One entry per CDR3 protein results from TCRdb running MiXCR on the reads. The sample holds 75,000 to 95,000 distinct CDR3 sequences, about 20% seen once. The sample in question was PBMCs, obtained before treatment. All receptors come from a male donor with prostate cancer. The CDR3 runs from the conserved cysteine through the conserved F or W. The D gene is left open where the match is weak. For some rows the clone size is stated as once, few or many, or as a class when expanded; others skip it.

J | D | V | size | length | DNA | CDR3
TRBJ2-3 | TRBD2 | TRBV24-1 | few | 16 | TGTGCCACCAGTGACCGGACTAGCAGAAGCACAGATACGCAGTATTTT | CATSDRTSRSTDTQYF
TRBJ1-1 | TRBD1 | TRBV5-1 | many | 15 | TGCGCCAGCAGCTTAACACAGGGGAGCGGTACTGAAGCTTTCTTT | CASSLTQGSGTEAFF
TRBJ2-5 | TRBD2 | TRBV30 | many | 17 | TGTGCCTGGAACCCCGGGACTAGCGGGAGCGGAAGGGAGACCCAGTACTTC | CAWNPGTSGSGRETQYF
TRBJ2-2 | - | TRBV28 | many | 16 | TGTGCCAGCGGCCCCGGACTTCGTTACCGGGCCGGGGAGCTGTTTTTT | CASGPGLRYRAGELFF
TRBJ1-1 | - | TRBV19 | few | 16 | TGTGCCAGTAGTATCGGCGGAACGGGAGGGAACACTGAAGCTTTCTTT | CASSIGGTGGNTEAFF
TRBJ2-7 | TRBD2 | TRBV6-1 | - | 14 | TGTGCCAGCAGCCCCGGGACTAGCCGGTACGAGCAGTACTTC | CASSPGTSRYEQYF
TRBJ1-2 | TRBD1 | TRBV14 | many | 15 | TGTGCCAGCAGCCAGGGGACAGGGGGAACCTATGGCTACACCTTC | CASSQGTGGTYGYTF
TRBJ2-2 | - | TRBV3-1 | many | 15 | TGTGCCAGCAGCCAAGAGGGCACCTGGACCGGGGAGCTGTTTTTT | CASSQEGTWTGELFF
TRBJ2-2 | - | TRBV7-9 | many | 16 | TGTGCCAGCAGCTCCAGACAGCTATCGAACACCGGGGAGCTGTTTTTT | CASSSRQLSNTGELFF
TRBJ2-5 | - | TRBV10-3 | many | 12 | TGTGCCATCAGTGACAGGGAAGAGACCCAGTACTTC | CAISDREETQYF
TRBJ2-2 | TRBD1 | TRBV12-3/TRBV12-4 | - | 16 | TGTGCCAGCAGTAATCGACAGGGCTCGGGCACCGGGGAGCTGTTTTTT | CASSNRQGSGTGELFF
TRBJ2-3 | - | TRBV5-1 | - | 14 | TGCGCCAGCAGCGCAGGGGGGGTCACAGATACGCAGTATTTT | CASSAGGVTDTQYF
TRBJ2-7 | - | TRBV9 | many | 14 | TGTGCCAGCAGCGTAGAAGGGTTCGGCTACGAGCAGTACTTC | CASSVEGFGYEQYF
TRBJ2-7 | - | TRBV29-1 | many | 14 | TGCAGCGTTTTCGTAGGGGGACCATCCTACGAGCAGTACTTC | CSVFVGGPSYEQYF
TRBJ1-1 | - | TRBV5-1 | many | 13 | TGCGCCAGCAGCTTGTTACAGTTAGGTGAAGCTTTCTTT | CASSLLQLGEAFF
TRBJ1-6 | - | TRBV6-2/TRBV6-3 | many | 13 | TGTGCCAGCAAGCCGGACTTCAATTCACCCCTCCACTTT | CASKPDFNSPLHF
TRBJ1-1 | - | TRBV7-2 | many | 13 | TGTGCCAGCAGCCCCCCGGTAGACACTGAAGCTTTCTTT | CASSPPVDTEAFF
TRBJ2-1 | - | TRBV30 | many | 15 | TGTGCCTGGAGTATCCAACTTCCCACCTACAATGAGCAGTTCTTC | CAWSIQLPTYNEQFF
TRBJ2-2 | - | TRBV10-3 | many | 14 | TGTGCCATCAGCGAAATGGACAGTTCCGGGGAGCTGTTTTTT | CAISEMDSSGELFF
TRBJ2-5 | TRBD2 | TRBV20-1 | many | 15 | TGCAGTGCTAGAGGACTAGCGGGAGATTCGGAGACCCAGTACTTC | CSARGLAGDSETQYF
TRBJ1-1 | - | TRBV7-6 | many | 17 | TGTGCCAGCAGCTTAGCCCCCCCAGGGTGGGAGAACACTGAAGCTTTCTTT | CASSLAPPGWENTEAFF
TRBJ1-3 | - | TRBV6-5 | - | 16 | TGTGCCAGCAGTTACGGGTACGCGAGCTCTGGAAACACCATATATTTT | CASSYGYASSGNTIYF
TRBJ2-1 | TRBD2 | TRBV6-6 | many | 20 | TGTGCCAGCAAGCCAATGGGACTAGCGGGCCTCAAGACCTCCTACAATGAGCAGTTCTTC | CASKPMGLAGLKTSYNEQFF
TRBJ1-1 | - | TRBV5-6 | many | 14 | TGTGCCAGCAGGCGTACAGGAAGGAACACTGAAGCTTTCTTT | CASRRTGRNTEAFF
TRBJ2-5 | TRBD2 | TRBV20-1 | many | 17 | TGCAGTGCTAGAGATGGGGATGCGGGAGGCCGCCAAGAGACCCAGTACTTC | CSARDGDAGGRQETQYF
TRBJ2-1 | TRBD2 | TRBV6-2/TRBV6-3 | many | 16 | TGTGCCAGCAGTGCCATTGGGACTAGGGCTTTGGGTTCGCAGTTCTTC | CASSAIGTRALGSQFF
TRBJ2-3 | TRBD2 | TRBV30 | many | 16 | TGTGCCTGGAGCAGGTTTAGCGGGGGGAGCACAGATACGCAGTATTTT | CAWSRFSGGSTDTQYF
TRBJ1-1 | - | TRBV6-1 | many | 14 | TGTGCCAGCAGGGACGGGACGTCGCACACTGAAGCTTTCTTT | CASRDGTSHTEAFF
TRBJ2-1 | TRBD2 | TRBV15 | many | 18 | TGTGCCACCAGCAGAAACGACGGACTGGCGGGAGCCTACAATGAGCAGTTCTTC | CATSRNDGLAGAYNEQFF
TRBJ2-1 | - | TRBV6-2/TRBV6-3 | many | 18 | TGTGCCAGCAGTTACGCCTCCTATCCAGGGACGCTCTACAATGAGCAGTTCTTC | CASSYASYPGTLYNEQFF
TRBJ2-1 | TRBD2 | TRBV6-2/TRBV6-3 | many | 17 | TGTGCCAGCAGTTACATAACTAGCGGGGGGTTCTACAATGAGCAGTTCTTC | CASSYITSGGFYNEQFF
TRBJ2-6 | - | TRBV9 | many | 14 | TGTGCCAGCAGCGTACTCGGTGGGGCCAACGTCCTGACTTTC | CASSVLGGANVLTF
TRBJ1-1 | - | TRBV2 | many | 10 | TGTGCCAGCAGGGACACTGAAGCTTTCTTT | CASRDTEAFF
TRBJ2-2 | TRBD2 | TRBV10-2 | many | 15 | TGCGCCAGTCACGGACTAGCGGGGAACACCGGGGAGCTGTTTTTT | CASHGLAGNTGELFF
TRBJ1-1 | - | TRBV7-2 | many | 15 | TGTGCCAGCAGCCCCCGCGGGACAATGAACACTGAAGCTTTCTTT | CASSPRGTMNTEAFF
TRBJ2-5 | TRBD2 | TRBV5-4 | many | 15 | TGTGCCAGCAGCAAGAGTACTGGGGGGGGGGAGACCCAGTACTTC | CASSKSTGGGETQYF
TRBJ1-2 | - | TRBV7-3 | many | 16 | TGTGCCAGCAGCCCTGGTGGAAAGGGGGATATCTATGGCTACACCTTC | CASSPGGKGDIYGYTF
TRBJ1-4 | - | TRBV20-1 | many | 12 | TGCAGTGCTAGAGGGAGGCAGGAAAAACTGTTTTTT | CSARGRQEKLFF
TRBJ2-7 | - | TRBV9 | many | 14 | TGTGCCAGCAGCCCTCGGGTTGGGAACCACGAGCAGTACTTC | CASSPRVGNHEQYF
TRBJ2-2 | - | TRBV10-1 | many | 15 | TGCGCCAGCAGTGAGTCCAGGATGGACACCGGGGAGCTGTTTTTT | CASSESRMDTGELFF
TRBJ2-1 | TRBD2 | TRBV11-2 | many | 14 | TGTGCCAGCAGCTTAGAGGCTAGCGGGAGGGCGCAGTTCTTC | CASSLEASGRAQFF
TRBJ2-5 | - | TRBV5-8 | many | 14 | TGTGCCAGCAGCTGGACACCTAGCCAAGAGACCCAGTACTTC | CASSWTPSQETQYF
TRBJ2-3 | - | TRBV5-5 | many | 14 | TGTGCCAGCAGCCAAATTCTAGCGTCAGATACGCAGTATTTT | CASSQILASDTQYF
TRBJ2-1 | - | TRBV30 | many | 14 | TGTGCCTGGAGTGTACTCCCGATTGAGGGGCGACCGCTCTTC | CAWSVLPIEGRPLF
TRBJ2-1 | - | TRBV15 | many | 13 | TGTGCCACCAGCAGAGGACCTGGGGCGAAGCAGTTCTTC | CATSRGPGAKQFF
TRBJ1-5 | - | TRBV9 | few | 10 | TGTGCCACGCACAATCAGCCCCAGCATTTT | CATHNQPQHF
TRBJ2-2 | - | TRBV15 | many | 16 | TGTGCCACCAGCAGAGAGTGGGGGGCAGGCACCGGGGAGCTGTTTTTT | CATSREWGAGTGELFF
TRBJ2-5 | - | TRBV29-1 | many | 14 | TGCAGCGTGGAATCTCAGGGTTTCATCGAGACCCAGTACTTC | CSVESQGFIETQYF
TRBJ2-1 | - | TRBV5-1 | many | 15 | TGCGCCAGCAGCTCCGGGATGGTAGGCCGCAATGAGCAGTTCTTC | CASSSGMVGRNEQFF
TRBJ2-5 | TRBD2 | TRBV11-2 | many | 14 | TGTGCCAGCAACGCCGGGACTAGCCGCGAGACCCAGTACTTC | CASNAGTSRETQYF
TRBJ1-1 | - | TRBV18 | - | 14 | TGTGCCAGCTCCCTGCCGAACATGAACACTGAAGCTTTCTTT | CASSLPNMNTEAFF
TRBJ1-6 | - | TRBV3-1 | - | 16 | TGTGCCAGCAGCCAAGATGGGGCAGGGCGGAATTCACCCCTCCACTTT | CASSQDGAGRNSPLHF
TRBJ2-5 | TRBD2 | TRBV7-9 | many | 16 | TGTGCCAGCAGCTCAAAGGGACTAGCGGGAGAAGAGACCCAGTACTTC | CASSSKGLAGEETQYF